This T cell receptor (beta chain) came from a study of blood T cells in healthy people across ages. This clonotype was detected ten times or more. Its antigen is as yet unknown. Study-wide findings and caveats: Not knowing donor CMV status may have confounded expanded clonotype changes. Long-lived and aged donors differed, with more naive CD4+ cells and higher diversity in the long-lived.

The authors ran a second PCR of about 7 to 12 cycles using a sample-barcoded 5' primer and a J-beta primer mix. MiXCR, run by TCRdb on the 5' RACE reads, gives a single entry per CDR3 protein. This sample yields 600,000 or so distinct CDR3 sequences, of which around 31% are seen a single time; more than 15% belongs to the top ten. Each sample provided at least 6 micrograms of extracted total RNA. Source material: blood. The receptor was derived from a woman older than 75 in good health.

CDR3 sequence: CAGGKSPYEQYF. DNA of the CDR3: TGTGCCGGTGGGAAAAGTCCCTACGAGCAGTACTTC. The chain has TRBV2 and TRBJ2-7; D gene ambiguous. Per germline, CDR1 SNHLY and CDR2 FYNNEI. Trimming took off 11 bases at V and 2 bases at J, with 13 bases between the two ends. There are 12 residues in the CDR3.